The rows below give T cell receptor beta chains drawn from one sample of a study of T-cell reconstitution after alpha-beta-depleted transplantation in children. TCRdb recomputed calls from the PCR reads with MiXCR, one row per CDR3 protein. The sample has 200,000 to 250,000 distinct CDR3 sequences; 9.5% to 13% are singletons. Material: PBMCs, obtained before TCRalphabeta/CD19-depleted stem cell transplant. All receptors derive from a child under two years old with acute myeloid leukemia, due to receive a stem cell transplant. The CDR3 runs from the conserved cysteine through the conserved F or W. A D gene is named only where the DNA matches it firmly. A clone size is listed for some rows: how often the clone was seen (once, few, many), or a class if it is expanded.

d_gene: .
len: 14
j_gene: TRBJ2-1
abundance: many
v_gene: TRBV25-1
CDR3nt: TGTGCCAGCAGTGAATTAAACACGGACAATGAGCAGTTCTTC
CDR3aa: CASSELNTDNEQFF

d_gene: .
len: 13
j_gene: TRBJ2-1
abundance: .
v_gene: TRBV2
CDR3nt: TGTGCCAGCAGTGGTTACAGGGAAACTGAGCAGTTCTTC
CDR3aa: CASSGYRETEQFF

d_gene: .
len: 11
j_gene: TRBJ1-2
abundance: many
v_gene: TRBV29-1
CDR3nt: TGCAGCCTAGACGGAAACTATGGCTACACCTTC
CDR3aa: CSLDGNYGYTF

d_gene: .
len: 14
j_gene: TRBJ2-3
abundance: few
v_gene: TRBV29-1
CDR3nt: TGCAGCGTTGAAGATCTAGGGGTCACAGATACGCAGTATTTT
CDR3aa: CSVEDLGVTDTQYF

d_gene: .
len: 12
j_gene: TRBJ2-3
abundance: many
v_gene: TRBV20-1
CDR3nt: TGCAGTGCTAGCGAAGGCCCAGATACGCAGTATTTT
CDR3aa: CSASEGPDTQYF

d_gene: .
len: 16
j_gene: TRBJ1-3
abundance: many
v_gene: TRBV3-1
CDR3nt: TGTGCCAGCAGCCGACTCCGGGCCGTCTCTGGAAACACCATATATTTT
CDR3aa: CASSRLRAVSGNTIYF

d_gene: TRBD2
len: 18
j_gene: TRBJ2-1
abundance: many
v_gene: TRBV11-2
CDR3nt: TGTGCCAGCAGCACCACGGGACTAGCGGGACGCTTTTGGGATGAGCAGTTCTTC
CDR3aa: CASSTTGLAGRFWDEQFF

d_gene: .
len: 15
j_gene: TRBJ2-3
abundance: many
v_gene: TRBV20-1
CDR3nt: TGCAGTGCGGCCCCTAGGGCCAAATTAACAGATACGCAGTATTTT
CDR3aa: CSAAPRAKLTDTQYF

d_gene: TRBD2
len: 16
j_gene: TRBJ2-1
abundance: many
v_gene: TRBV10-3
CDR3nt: TGTGCCATCAGTGCCCCTCCGGGACTAGCTCAAAATGAGCAGTTCTTC
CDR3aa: CAISAPPGLAQNEQFF

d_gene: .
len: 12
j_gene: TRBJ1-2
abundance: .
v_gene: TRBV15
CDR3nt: TGTGCCACCAGCGGGACAACGTATGGCTACACCTTC
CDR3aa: CATSGTTYGYTF

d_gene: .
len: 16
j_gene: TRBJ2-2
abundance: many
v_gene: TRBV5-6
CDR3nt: TGTGCCAGCAGCTTGGGGGCGGGGTCCAACACCGGGGAGCTGTTTTTT
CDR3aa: CASSLGAGSNTGELFF

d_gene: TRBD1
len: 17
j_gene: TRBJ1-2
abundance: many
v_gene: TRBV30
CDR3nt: TGTGCCTGGAAACCCGCAGGGGGCTTTTCTTCTAACTATGGCTACACCTTC
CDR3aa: CAWKPAGGFSSNYGYTF

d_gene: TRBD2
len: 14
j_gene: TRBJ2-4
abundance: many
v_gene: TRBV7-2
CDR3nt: TGTGCCAGCAGCTGGCGGGAGGGGAAAAACATTCAGTACTTC
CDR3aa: CASSWREGKNIQYF

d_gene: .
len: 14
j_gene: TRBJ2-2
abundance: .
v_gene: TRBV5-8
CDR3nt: TGTGCCAGCAGCCTTTTACACAACACCGGGGAGCTGTTTTTT
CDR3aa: CASSLLHNTGELFF

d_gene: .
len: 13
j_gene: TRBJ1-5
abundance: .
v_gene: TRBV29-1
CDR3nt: TGCAGCGTTGCTGTGGGGTGGGATCAGCCCCAGCATTTT
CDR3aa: CSVAVGWDQPQHF

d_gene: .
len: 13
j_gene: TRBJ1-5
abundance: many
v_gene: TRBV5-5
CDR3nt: TGTGCCAGCAGCTTCCCAGGTGGGGGGCCCCAGCATTTT
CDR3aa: CASSFPGGGPQHF

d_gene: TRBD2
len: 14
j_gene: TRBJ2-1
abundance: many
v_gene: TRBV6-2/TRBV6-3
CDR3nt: TGTGCCAGCAGACCCGGGACTAGCGGGAATGAGCAGTTCTTC
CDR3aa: CASRPGTSGNEQFF

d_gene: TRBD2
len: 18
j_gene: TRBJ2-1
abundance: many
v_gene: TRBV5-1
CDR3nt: TGCGCCAGCAGCTTTCCCGGGACTAGCTTGGGACGAGGCAATGAGCAGTTCTTC
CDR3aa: CASSFPGTSLGRGNEQFF

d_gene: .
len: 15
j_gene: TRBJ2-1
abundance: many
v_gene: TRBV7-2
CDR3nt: TGTGCCAGCAGCCCCCTAAGCGGTTCCTACAATGAGCAGTTCTTC
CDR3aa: CASSPLSGSYNEQFF

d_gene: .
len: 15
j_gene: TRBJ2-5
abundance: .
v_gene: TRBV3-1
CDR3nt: TGTGCCAGCAGCCAGTACCGACTATCAGGGGAGACCCAGTACTTC
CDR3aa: CASSQYRLSGETQYF

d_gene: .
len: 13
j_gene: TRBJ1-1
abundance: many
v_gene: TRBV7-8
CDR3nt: TGTGCCAGCACCGGACAGTTGAACACTGAAGCTTTCTTT
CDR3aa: CASTGQLNTEAFF

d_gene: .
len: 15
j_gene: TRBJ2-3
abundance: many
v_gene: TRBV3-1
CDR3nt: TGTGCCAGCAGCCAACGACTTTGGAGCACAGATACGCAGTATTTT
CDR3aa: CASSQRLWSTDTQYF

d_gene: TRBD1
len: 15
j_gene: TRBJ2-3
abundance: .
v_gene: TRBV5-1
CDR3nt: TGCGCCAGCAGCCCGACAGGGAAAGGCACAGATACGCAGTATTTT
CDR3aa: CASSPTGKGTDTQYF

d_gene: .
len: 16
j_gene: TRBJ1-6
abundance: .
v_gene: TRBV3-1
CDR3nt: TGTGCCAGCAGCCAAGCCGGGAGCTCCTATAATTCACCCCTCCACTTT
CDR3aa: CASSQAGSSYNSPLHF

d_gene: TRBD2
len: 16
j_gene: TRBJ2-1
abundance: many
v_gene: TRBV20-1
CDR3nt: TGCAGTGCTGTTCCCATTAGCGGGAGCTCCTACAATGAGCAGTTCTTC
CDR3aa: CSAVPISGSSYNEQFF

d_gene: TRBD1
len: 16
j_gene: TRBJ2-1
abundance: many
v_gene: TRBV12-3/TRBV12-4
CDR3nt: TGTGCCAGCAGTTTAGTCCTGACAGGGTCCTACAATGAGCAGTTCTTC
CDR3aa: CASSLVLTGSYNEQFF